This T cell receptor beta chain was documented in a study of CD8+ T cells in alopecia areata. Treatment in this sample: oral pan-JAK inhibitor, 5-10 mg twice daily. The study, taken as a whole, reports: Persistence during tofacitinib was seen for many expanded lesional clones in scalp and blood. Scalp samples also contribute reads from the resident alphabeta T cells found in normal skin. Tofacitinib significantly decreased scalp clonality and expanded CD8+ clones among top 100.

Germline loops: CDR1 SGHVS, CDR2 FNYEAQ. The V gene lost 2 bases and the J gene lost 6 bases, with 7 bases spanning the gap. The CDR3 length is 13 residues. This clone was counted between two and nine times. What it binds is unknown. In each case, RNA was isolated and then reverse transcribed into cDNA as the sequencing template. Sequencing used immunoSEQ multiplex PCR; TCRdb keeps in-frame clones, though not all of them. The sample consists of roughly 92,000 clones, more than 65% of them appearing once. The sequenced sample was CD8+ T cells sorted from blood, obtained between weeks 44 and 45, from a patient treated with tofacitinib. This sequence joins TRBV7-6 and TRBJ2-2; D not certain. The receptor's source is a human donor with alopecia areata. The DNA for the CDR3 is TGTGCCAGCAGCTTATCTTTCTCCGGGGAGCTGTTTTTT. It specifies CASSLSFSGELFF.